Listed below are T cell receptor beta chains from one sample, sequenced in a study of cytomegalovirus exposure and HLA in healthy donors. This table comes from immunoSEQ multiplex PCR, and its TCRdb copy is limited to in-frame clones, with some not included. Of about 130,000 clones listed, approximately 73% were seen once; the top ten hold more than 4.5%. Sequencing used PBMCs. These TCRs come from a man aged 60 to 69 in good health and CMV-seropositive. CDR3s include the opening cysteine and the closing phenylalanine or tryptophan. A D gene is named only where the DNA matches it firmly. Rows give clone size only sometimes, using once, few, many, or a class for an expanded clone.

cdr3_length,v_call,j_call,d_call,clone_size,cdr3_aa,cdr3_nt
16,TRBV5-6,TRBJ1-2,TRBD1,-,CASSLLGGQGVYGYTF,TGTGCCAGCAGCCTTTTGGGGGGACAGGGTGTCTATGGCTACACCTTC
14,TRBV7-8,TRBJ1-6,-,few,CASSVTRVGPPLHF,TGTGCCAGCAGCGTGACACGAGTGGGGCCACCCCTCCACTTT
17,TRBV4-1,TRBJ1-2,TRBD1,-,CASSQPGQPKRRYGYTF,TGCGCCAGCAGCCAACCGGGACAGCCCAAACGACGTTATGGCTACACCTTC
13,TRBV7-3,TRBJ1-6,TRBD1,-,CASSWDRNSPLHF,TGTGCCAGCAGCTGGGACAGAAATTCACCCCTCCACTTT
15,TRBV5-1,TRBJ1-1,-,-,CASSDPSGAGTEAFF,TGCGCCAGCAGCGATCCCTCGGGCGCGGGGACTGAAGCTTTCTTT
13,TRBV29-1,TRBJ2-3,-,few,CSVSDRKGDTQYF,TGCAGCGTTTCGGACAGAAAGGGGGATACGCAGTATTTT
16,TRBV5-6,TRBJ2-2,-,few,CASSLDGTLGTGELFF,TGTGCCAGCAGCTTGGATGGGACATTGGGCACCGGGGAGCTGTTTTTT
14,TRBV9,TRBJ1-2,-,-,CASSVSSANYGYTF,TGTGCCAGCAGCGTTTCGTCAGCTAACTATGGCTACACCTTC
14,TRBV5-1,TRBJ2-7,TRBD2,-,CASSLVSGTYEQYF,TGCGCCAGCAGCTTGGTCAGCGGGACCTACGAGCAGTACTTC
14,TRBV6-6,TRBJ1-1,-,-,CASSPLRVNTEAFF,TGTGCCAGCAGCCCACTCAGGGTGAACACTGAAGCTTTCTTT
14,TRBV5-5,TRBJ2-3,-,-,CASSLNQGPDTQYF,TGTGCCAGCAGCTTGAACCAGGGGCCAGATACGCAGTATTTT
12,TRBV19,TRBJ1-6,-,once,CASSFSELPLHF,TGTGCCAGTAGCTTCTCGGAGCTACCCCTCCACTTT
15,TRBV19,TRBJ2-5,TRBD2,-,CASSATSGGLETQYF,TGTGCCAGTAGTGCTACTAGCGGGGGATTAGAGACCCAGTACTTC
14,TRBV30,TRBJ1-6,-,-,CAWSEGGLRAPLHF,TGTGCCTGGAGTGAGGGCGGACTACGGGCGCCCCTCCACTTT
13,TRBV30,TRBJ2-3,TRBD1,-,CASRDRGTDTQYF,TGTGCCTCCCGGGACAGGGGCACAGATACGCAGTATTTT
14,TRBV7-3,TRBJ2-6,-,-,CASSFSPGANVLTF,TGTGCCAGCAGCTTCTCTCCTGGGGCCAACGTCCTGACTTTC
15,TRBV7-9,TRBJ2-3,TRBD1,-,CASSYSGPPQGAGYF,TGTGCCAGCAGTTATTCGGGCCCCCCCCAGGGGGCGGGGTATTTT
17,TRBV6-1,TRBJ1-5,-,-,CASSDRVGGYSNQPQHF,TGTGCCAGCAGTGACCGGGTAGGGGGATATAGCAATCAGCCCCAGCATTTT
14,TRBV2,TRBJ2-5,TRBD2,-,CASGGGGAQETQYF,TGTGCCAGCGGGGGCGGGGGGGCACAAGAGACCCAGTACTTC
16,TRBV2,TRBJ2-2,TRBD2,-,CASTETSGGDTGELFF,TGTGCCAGCACCGAGACTAGCGGGGGGGATACCGGGGAGCTGTTTTTT
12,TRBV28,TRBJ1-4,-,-,CASSLLREKLFF,TGTGCCAGCAGTTTATTGAGAGAAAAACTGTTTTTT
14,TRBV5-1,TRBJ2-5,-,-,CASSLGAGLETQYF,TGCGCCAGCAGCTTGGGGGCAGGTTTGGAGACCCAGTACTTC
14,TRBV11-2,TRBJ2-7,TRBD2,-,CASSLATSGVEQYF,TGTGCCAGCAGCTTAGCCACTAGCGGGGTCGAGCAGTACTTC
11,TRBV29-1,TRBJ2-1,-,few,CSAGASDEQFF,TGCAGCGCCGGGGCTAGCGATGAGCAGTTCTTC
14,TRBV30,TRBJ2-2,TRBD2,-,CAGLAGLNTGELFF,TGTGCCGGCCTAGCGGGGCTGAACACCGGGGAGCTGTTTTTT